These 20 T cell receptor beta chains were all obtained from the same sample, sequenced in a study of blood T cell dynamics during melanoma immunotherapy. Produced via immunoSEQ multiplex PCR; TCRdb's table is partial and in-frame only. The profile shows approximately 4,900 clones, around nine tenths of them singletons. The time point here: week 3, after first cycle of checkpoint inhibitor. Material: blood, obtained from a patient treated with checkpoint blockade. The receptors shown here come from a human donor with melanoma.

V gene TRBV9 combines with J gene TRBJ2-1, with D possibly TRBD2 on 5 matching bases. The CDR3 is 18 amino acids. The V and J ends lost 8 bases and 5 bases respectively, with 29 bases between them. Per germline, CDR1 SGDLS and CDR2 YYNGEE. The DNA for the CDR3 is TGTGCCAGGCCGACCCTCCCCCGTAAGGAGGCCCCCCACAATGAGCAGTTCTTC. This translates into CARPTLPRKEAPHNEQFF.

The rearrangement uses TRBV7-2 and TRBJ1-2; the D gene is possibly TRBD1 (5 bases). This CDR3 contains 14 residues. The ends were cut back, 2 bases at V and 5 bases at J, with 12 bases in the middle. Per the germline V gene, CDR1 is SGHTA and CDR2 is FQGNSA. CDR3 coding DNA: TGTGCCAGCAGCTTATCCCGGGACCCGTATGGCTACACCTTC. It specifies CASSLSRDPYGYTF.

The V call is TRBV7-2, the J call TRBJ2-3, with unresolved D. Trimming removed 5 bases from V and 0 bases from J, with 9 bases in between. The CDR3 loop spans 14 amino acids. CDR1 and CDR2 (germline): SGHTA, FQGNSA. The CDR3 here is CASSPGLSTDTQYF. DNA of the CDR3: TGTGCCAGCAGCCCGGGTCTAAGCACAGATACGCAGTATTTT.

V usage is TRBV15 and J usage is TRBJ1-3, with 7 bases aligning to TRBD1. With 0 bases clipped from V and 0 bases from J, the junction kept 8 bases outside the gene matches. CDR3 size: 18 residues. Germline V CDR1 and CDR2: LNHNV, YYDKDF (reference sequence). CDR3 residues: CATSRETGTATSGNTIYF. Written as DNA, the CDR3 is TGTGCCACCAGCAGAGAAACCGGGACAGCCACCTCTGGAAACACCATATATTTT.

The rearrangement uses TRBV9 and TRBJ1-3; D might be TRBD1 (6 bases). Trimming left V 0 bases short and J 1 base short, with 14 bases between. This CDR3 has 17 residues. Germline CDR1 SGDLS, CDR2 YYNGEE. The CDR3: CASSVDEGVLSGNTIYF. In nucleotides, the CDR3 is TGTGCCAGCAGCGTAGATGAGGGGGTCCTATCTGGAAACACCATATATTTT.

This chain uses TRBV27 with TRBJ2-7; D not certain. The CDR3 sequence is 14 residues long. Germline CDR1 MNHEY, CDR2 SMNVEV (reference sequence). Trimming stripped 4 bases from V and 0 bases from J, with 10 bases between. The CDR3 sequence: CASSSLAFSYEQYF. CDR3 DNA sequence: TGTGCCAGCAGTTCTTTGGCCTTCTCCTACGAGCAGTACTTC.

The rearrangement uses TRBV2 and TRBJ2-7; 11 bases fit TRBD2. With 2 bases clipped from V and 5 bases from J, the junction kept 2 bases outside the gene matches. This CDR3 is built from 14 residues. Germline V CDR1 and CDR2: SNHLY, FYNNEI. CDR3 sequence reads: CASSEPLAGDEQYF. The CDR3 DNA reads TGTGCCAGCAGTGAACCACTAGCGGGAGACGAGCAGTACTTC.

The V and J genes are TRBV7-9 and TRBJ1-3; the match to TRBD1 covers 7 bases. With 6 bases clipped from V and 6 bases from J, the junction kept 8 bases outside the gene matches. Germline CDR1 reads SEHNR; CDR2 reads FQNEAQ (reference sequence). This CDR3 is built from 14 residues. The CDR3 protein is CASSNRGYENTIYF. CDR3 coding DNA: TGTGCCAGCAGTAACAGGGGTTACGAAAACACCATATATTTT.

The chain couples TRBV10-3 to TRBJ1-1; D gene uncertain. The CDR3 has 14 amino acids. V lost 2 bases to trimming and J lost 1 base, with 8 bases between them. The germline V gene has CDR1 ENHRY and CDR2 SYGVKD. The CDR3 DNA reads as TGTGCCATCAGTGAGATCTCAGGGAACACTGAAGCTTTCTTT. Protein product: CAISEISGNTEAFF.

The chain couples TRBV7-3 to TRBJ2-1; no firm D call. The V end lost 5 bases, the J end lost 3 bases, and 14 bases lay between the germline ends. The CDR3 contains 15 residues. Germline V lookup: CDR1 SGHTA, CDR2 FQGTGA. CDR3 sequence: CASSLGPAGYNEQFF. The CDR3 coding sequence is TGTGCCAGCAGCCTCGGACCAGCAGGCTACAATGAGCAGTTCTTC.

This chain links TRBV4-3 with TRBJ1-2, with unresolved D. The CDR3 is made up of 15 amino acids. CDR1 is LGHNA, CDR2 YSLEER, per germline. The V end was cut by 0 bases, the J end by 7 bases, with 15 bases between. For the CDR3, the DNA is TGCGCCAGCAGCCAAGAGGGCGGGTATGGGGTTGGCTACACCTTC. Its translation is CASSQEGGYGVGYTF.

This chain links TRBV6-6 with TRBJ1-5; D uncertain. From germline, CDR1 is MNHNY and CDR2 SVGAGI (reference sequence). V was pared by 4 bases and J by 3 bases, with 13 bases between. CDR3 length equals 15 residues. The CDR3 nucleotides read TGTGCCAGCAGTTTCACTAAAGCCTTCAATCAGCCCCAGCATTTT. This sequence encodes CASSFTKAFNQPQHF.

This chain links TRBV7-9 with TRBJ2-2; 12 nucleotides align to TRBD2. The CDR3 is 14 residues long. Germline V gene lookup returns CDR1 SEHNR and CDR2 FQNEAQ (reference sequence). V was clipped by 8 bases and J by 7 bases; unmatched bases: 5. This chain's CDR3 is CASRLAGVNGELFF. CDR3 nucleotide sequence: TGTGCCAGCCGACTAGCGGGAGTTAACGGGGAGCTGTTTTTT.

This clone has a handful of counts. The chain links TRBV5-4 to TRBJ2-1; D not certain. The germline gives CDR1 SGHNT, CDR2 YYREEE (reference sequence). The CDR3 contains 14 residues. The V and J ends lost 1 base and 0 bases respectively, with 5 bases between them. The CDR3: CASSLSGSYNEQFF. The DNA for the CDR3 is TGTGCCAGCAGCTTGAGTGGCTCCTACAATGAGCAGTTCTTC.

This chain connects TRBV2 to TRBJ2-1, with TRBD2 matching 9 bases. V lost 6 bases and J lost 4; bases outside the gene matches: 7. This CDR3 comprises 15 residues. Germline loops: CDR1 SNHLY, CDR2 FYNNEI. This chain's CDR3 is CASRTGREGYNEQFF. CDR3 nucleotide sequence: TGTGCCAGCAGAACGGGGCGGGAGGGTTACAATGAGCAGTTCTTC.

The rearrangement joins TRBV4-2 to TRBJ1-2, with D unresolved. Trimming stripped 1 base from V and 8 bases from J, with 8 bases between. This CDR3 comprises 12 residues. Germline-derived CDR1 and CDR2 are LGHNA and YNFKEQ. The CDR3 DNA sequence: TGTGCCAGCAGCCAAGGGACGCGGGGCTACACCTTC. It encodes CASSQGTRGYTF.

A few counts support this clone. CDR3 loop: CSVLTDKIDTEAFF. The CDR3 nucleotides read TGCAGCGTCCTGACGGATAAAATTGACACTGAAGCTTTCTTT. The chain links TRBV29-1 to TRBJ1-1; D gene uncertain. This CDR3 region has 14 residues. The V end was cut by 6 bases, the J end by 3 bases, with 17 bases between. Per germline, CDR1 SQVTM and CDR2 ANQGSEA.

V and J are TRBV7-9 and TRBJ2-7; D remains ambiguous. The CDR3 has 13 residues. From germline, CDR1 is SEHNR and CDR2 FQNEAQ (reference sequence). V lost 7 bases and J 4 bases, leaving 14 bases between the germline ends. The CDR3: CASTPGIRYEQYF. CDR3 nucleotide sequence: TGTGCCAGCACCCCCGGTATTCGGTACGAGCAGTACTTC.

The genes are TRBV5-6 and TRBJ2-2, with D perhaps matching TRBD2 (7 bases). Trimming took off 1 base at V and 0 bases at J, with 13 bases between the two ends. Germline-derived CDR1 and CDR2 are SGHDT and YYEEEE. The CDR3 covers 17 residues. For the CDR3, the DNA is TGTGCCAGCAGCTTGTTCTGGGGGGGCGCGAACACCGGGGAGCTGTTTTTT. It yields the protein CASSLFWGGANTGELFF.

Regarding this clone: A read error may produce the germline difference seen at one junction end. J is TRBJ2-3 and V is TRBV7-7; D is perhaps TRBD1 or TRBD2 (6 bases each). CDR3 length equals 13 residues. Germline V lookup: CDR1 SSHAT, CDR2 FNYEAQ (reference sequence). The CDR3 reads CASSLVGGDTQYF. As DNA, the CDR3 is TGTGCTAGCAGCTTAGTGGGGGGCGATACGCAGTATTTT.